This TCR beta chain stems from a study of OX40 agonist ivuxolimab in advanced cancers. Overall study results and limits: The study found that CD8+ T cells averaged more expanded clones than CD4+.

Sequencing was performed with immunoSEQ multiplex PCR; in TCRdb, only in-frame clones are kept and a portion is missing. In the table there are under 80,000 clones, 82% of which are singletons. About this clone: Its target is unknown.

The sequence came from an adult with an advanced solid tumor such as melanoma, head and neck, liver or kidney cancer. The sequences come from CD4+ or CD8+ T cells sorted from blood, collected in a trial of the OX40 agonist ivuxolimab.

CDR3 sequence (DNA): TGTGCCAGCAATTCGTGGGGCCTCACAGATACGCAGTATTTT. Translation gives CASNSWGLTDTQYF. The V and J genes are TRBV7-9 and TRBJ2-3; D is possibly TRBD1 (5 bases). CDR1 and CDR2 (germline): SEHNR, FQNEAQ (reference sequence). This CDR3 has 14 amino acids. Between the trimmed V and J ends, which lost 7 bases and 2 bases, there was a span of 13 bases.